This T cell receptor beta chain was sequenced during a study of cytomegalovirus exposure and HLA in healthy donors. Study results and limitations: Among TCR beta chains, those listed as cytomegalovirus-associated numbered over 150.

The V and J ends lost 5 bases and 7 bases, in that order; junction bases with no gene match: 4. This CDR3 comprises 11 residues. Germline-derived CDR1 and CDR2 are DFQATT and SNEGSKA (reference sequence). A remark on this clone: Its antigen is still unknown.

The PCR made use of 60 Vbeta and 13 Jbeta primers. Here immunoSEQ multiplex PCR was the method, and the copy in TCRdb shows in-frame clones only, minus some. The data show under 150,000 clones, about 81% seen once. The receptor was derived from a woman aged 40 to 50 in good health and CMV-seropositive. Input material: PBMCs. The chain is built from TRBV20-1 and TRBJ1-1; 7 nucleotides agree with TRBD1. For the CDR3, the DNA is TGCAGTGCTTCCCGGGACAGTGAAGCTTTCTTT. Its protein is CSASRDSEAFF.